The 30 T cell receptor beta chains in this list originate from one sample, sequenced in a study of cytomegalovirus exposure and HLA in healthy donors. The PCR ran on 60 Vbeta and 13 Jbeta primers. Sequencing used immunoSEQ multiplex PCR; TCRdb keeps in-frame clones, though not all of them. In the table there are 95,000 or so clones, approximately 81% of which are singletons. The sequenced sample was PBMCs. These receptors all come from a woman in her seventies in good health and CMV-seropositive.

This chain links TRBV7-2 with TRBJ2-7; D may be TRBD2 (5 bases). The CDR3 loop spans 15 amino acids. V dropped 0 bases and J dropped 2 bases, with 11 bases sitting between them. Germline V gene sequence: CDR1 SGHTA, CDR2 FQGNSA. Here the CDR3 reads CASSLAQLDPYEQYF. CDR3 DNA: TGTGCCAGCAGCTTAGCACAACTAGACCCCTACGAGCAGTACTTC.

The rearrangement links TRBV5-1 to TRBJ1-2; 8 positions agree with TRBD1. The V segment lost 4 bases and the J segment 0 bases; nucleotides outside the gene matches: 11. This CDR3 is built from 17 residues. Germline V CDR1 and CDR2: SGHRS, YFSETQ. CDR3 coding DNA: TGCGCCAGCAGCGCAGGACAGGGAAAAAGGGCTAACTATGGCTACACCTTC. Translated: CASSAGQGKRANYGYTF.

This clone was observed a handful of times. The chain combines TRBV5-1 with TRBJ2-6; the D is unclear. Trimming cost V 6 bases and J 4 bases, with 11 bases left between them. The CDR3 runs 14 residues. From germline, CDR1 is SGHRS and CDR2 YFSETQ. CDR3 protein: CASTEVAGANVLTF. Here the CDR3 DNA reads TGCGCCAGCACCGAGGTGGCCGGGGCCAACGTCCTGACTTTC. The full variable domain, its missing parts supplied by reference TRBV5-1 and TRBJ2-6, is KAGVTQTPRYLIKTRGQQVTLSCSPISGHRSVSWYQQTPGQGLQFLFEYFSETQRNKGNFPGRFSGRQFSNSRSEMNVSTLELGDSALYLCASTEVAGANVLTFGAGSRLTVL.

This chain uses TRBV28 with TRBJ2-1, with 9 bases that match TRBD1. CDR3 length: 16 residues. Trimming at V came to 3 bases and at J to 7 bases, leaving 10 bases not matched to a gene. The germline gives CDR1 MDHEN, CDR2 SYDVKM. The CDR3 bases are TGTGCCAGCAGTTTTGAAAGAACAGGGGGCCGGAATGAGCAGTTCTTC. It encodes CASSFERTGGRNEQFF.

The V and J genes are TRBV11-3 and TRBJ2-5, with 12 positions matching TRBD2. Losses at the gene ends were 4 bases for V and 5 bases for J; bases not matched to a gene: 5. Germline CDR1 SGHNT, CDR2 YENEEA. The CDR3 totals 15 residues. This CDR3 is CASSWTSGKWETQYF. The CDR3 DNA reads TGTGCCAGCAGCTGGACTAGCGGGAAATGGGAGACCCAGTACTTC.

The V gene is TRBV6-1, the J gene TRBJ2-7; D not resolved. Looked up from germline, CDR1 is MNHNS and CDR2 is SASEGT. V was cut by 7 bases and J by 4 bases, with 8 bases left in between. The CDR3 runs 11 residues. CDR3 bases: TGTGCCAGCACCGAGGCTTACGAGCAGTACTTC. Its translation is CASTEAYEQYF.

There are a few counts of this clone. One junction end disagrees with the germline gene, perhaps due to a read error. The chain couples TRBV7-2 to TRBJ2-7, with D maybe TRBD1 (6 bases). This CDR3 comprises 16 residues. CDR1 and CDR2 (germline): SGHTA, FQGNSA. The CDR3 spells CASSQDVGGSSYEQYF. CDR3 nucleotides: TGCGCCAGCAGCCAAGATGTTGGGGGCAGCTCCTACGAGCAGTACTTC.

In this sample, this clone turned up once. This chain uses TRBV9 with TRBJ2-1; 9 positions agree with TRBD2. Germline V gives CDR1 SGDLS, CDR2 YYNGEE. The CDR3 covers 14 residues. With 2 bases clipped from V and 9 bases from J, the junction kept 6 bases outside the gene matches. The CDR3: CASSVGSGSLEQFF. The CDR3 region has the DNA TGTGCCAGCAGCGTTGGTAGCGGGAGCCTTGAGCAGTTCTTC.

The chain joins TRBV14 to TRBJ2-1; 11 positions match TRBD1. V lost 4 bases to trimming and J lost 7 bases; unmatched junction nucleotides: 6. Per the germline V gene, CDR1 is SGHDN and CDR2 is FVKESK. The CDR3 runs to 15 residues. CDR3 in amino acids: CASSLRDRGWNEQFF. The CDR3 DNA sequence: TGTGCCAGCAGCCTCCGGGACAGGGGGTGGAATGAGCAGTTCTTC. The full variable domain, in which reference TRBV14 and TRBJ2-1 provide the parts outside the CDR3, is EAGVTQFPSHSVIEKGQTVTLRCDPISGHDNLYWYRRVMGKEIKFLLHFVKESKQDESGMPNNRFLAERTGGTYSTLKVQPAELEDSGVYFCASSLRDRGWNEQFFGPGTRLTVL.

The CDR3 region is CAWRGGGRVTEAFF. CDR3 DNA: TGTGCCTGGAGGGGGGGAGGCAGGGTCACTGAAGCTTTCTTT. The rearrangement joins TRBV30 to TRBJ1-1, with a possible D match to TRBD1 (5 bases). CDR1 and CDR2 (germline): GTSNPN, SVGIG (reference sequence). This CDR3 contains 14 residues. V was trimmed by 3 bases and J by 4 bases, leaving 15 bases between them.

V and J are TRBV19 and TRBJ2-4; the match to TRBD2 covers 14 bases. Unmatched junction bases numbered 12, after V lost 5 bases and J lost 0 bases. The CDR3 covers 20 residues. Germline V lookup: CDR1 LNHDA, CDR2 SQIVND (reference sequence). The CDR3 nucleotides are TGTGCCAGTAGTGGAGAGGGGACTAGCGGGAGTTTTGGAGCCAAAAACATTCAGTACTTC. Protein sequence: CASSGEGTSGSFGAKNIQYF.

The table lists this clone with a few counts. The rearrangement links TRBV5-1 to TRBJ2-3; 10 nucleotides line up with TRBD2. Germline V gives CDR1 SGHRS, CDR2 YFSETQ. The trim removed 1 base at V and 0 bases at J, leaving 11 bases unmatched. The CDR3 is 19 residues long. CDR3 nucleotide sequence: TGCGCCAGCAGCTTGTGGCTAGCGGGAGCCTCTAGTAGCACAGATACGCAGTATTTT. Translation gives CASSLWLAGASSSTDTQYF.

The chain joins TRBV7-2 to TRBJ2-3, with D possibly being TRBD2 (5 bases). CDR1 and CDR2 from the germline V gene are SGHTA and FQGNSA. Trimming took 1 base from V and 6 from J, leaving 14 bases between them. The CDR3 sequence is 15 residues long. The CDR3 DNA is TGTGCCAGCAGCTTAGGGACTGAAGTGACCGATACGCAGTATTTT. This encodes CASSLGTEVTDTQYF.

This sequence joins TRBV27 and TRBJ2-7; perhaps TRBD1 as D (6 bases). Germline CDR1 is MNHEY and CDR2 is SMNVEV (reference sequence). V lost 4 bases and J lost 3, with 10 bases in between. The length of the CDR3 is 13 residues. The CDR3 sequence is CASSSDRSYEQYF. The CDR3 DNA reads TGTGCCAGCAGTTCCGACAGGAGCTACGAGCAGTACTTC.

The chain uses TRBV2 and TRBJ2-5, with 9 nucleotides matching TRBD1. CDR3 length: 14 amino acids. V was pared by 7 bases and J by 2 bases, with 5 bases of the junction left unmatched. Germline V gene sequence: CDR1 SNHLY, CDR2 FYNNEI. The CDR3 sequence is CASTPTGGQETQYF. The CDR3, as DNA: TGTGCCAGCACGCCGACAGGGGGGCAAGAGACCCAGTACTTC.

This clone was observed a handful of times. The CDR3, as DNA: TGCGCCAGCAGCCCGACAGGGTTAAACACTGAAGCTTTCTTT. It codes for CASSPTGLNTEAFF. The V gene is TRBV5-1, the J gene TRBJ1-1, with TRBD1 matching over 7 bases. The CDR3 spans 14 residues. V shed 4 bases, J shed 2 bases, and the junction held 5 bases outside the gene matches. Germline CDR1 reads SGHRS; CDR2 reads YFSETQ.

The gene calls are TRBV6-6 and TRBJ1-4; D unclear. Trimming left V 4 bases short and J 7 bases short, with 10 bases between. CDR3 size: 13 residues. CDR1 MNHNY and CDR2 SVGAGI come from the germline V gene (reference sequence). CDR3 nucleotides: TGTGCCAGCAGTTCTGCGTCGTTTGAAAAACTGTTTTTT. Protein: CASSSASFEKLFF.

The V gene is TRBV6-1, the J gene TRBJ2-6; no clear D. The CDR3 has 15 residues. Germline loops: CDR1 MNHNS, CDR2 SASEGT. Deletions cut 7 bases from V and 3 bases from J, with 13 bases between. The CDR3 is CASTPRELGANVLTF. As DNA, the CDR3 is TGTGCCAGCACCCCTCGCGAGCTTGGGGCCAACGTCCTGACTTTC.

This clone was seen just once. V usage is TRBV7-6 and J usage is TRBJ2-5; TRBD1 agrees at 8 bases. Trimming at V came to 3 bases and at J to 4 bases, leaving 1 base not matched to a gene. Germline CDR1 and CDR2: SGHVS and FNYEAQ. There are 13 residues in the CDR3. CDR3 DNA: TGTGCCAGCAGCTTTGACAGGGGAGAGACCCAGTACTTC. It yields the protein CASSFDRGETQYF.

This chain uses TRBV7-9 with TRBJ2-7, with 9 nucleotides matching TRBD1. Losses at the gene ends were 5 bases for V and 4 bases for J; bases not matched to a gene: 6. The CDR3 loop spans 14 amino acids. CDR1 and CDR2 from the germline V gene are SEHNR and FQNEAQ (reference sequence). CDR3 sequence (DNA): TGTGCCAGCAGCGAAGGGACAGGGTTTTACGAGCAGTACTTC. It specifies CASSEGTGFYEQYF. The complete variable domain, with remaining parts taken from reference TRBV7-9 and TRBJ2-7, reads DTGVSQNPRHKITKRGQNVTFRCDPISEHNRLYWYRQTLGQGPEFLTYFQNEAQLEKSRLLSDRFSAERPKGSFSTLEIQRTEQGDSAMYLCASSEGTGFYEQYFGPGTRLTVT.

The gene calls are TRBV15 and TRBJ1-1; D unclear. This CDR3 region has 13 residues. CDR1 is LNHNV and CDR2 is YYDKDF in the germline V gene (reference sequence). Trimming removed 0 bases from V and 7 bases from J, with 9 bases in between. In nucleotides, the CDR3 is TGTGCCACCAGCAGAGACGAGGGCAGTGAAGCTTTCTTT. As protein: CATSRDEGSEAFF.

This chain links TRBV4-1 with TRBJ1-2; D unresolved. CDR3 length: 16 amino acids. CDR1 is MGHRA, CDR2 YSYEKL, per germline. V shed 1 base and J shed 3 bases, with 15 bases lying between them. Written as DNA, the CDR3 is TGCGCCAGCAGCCAAGGGGCCGGGGAATCCCACTATGGCTACACCTTC. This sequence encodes CASSQGAGESHYGYTF.

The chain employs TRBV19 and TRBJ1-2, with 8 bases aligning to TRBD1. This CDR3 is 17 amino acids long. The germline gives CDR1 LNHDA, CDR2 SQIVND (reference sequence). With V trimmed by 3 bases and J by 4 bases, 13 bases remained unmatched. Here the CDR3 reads CASSISGDRTLPYGYTF. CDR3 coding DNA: TGTGCCAGTAGTATCAGTGGGGACAGGACGCTACCCTATGGCTACACCTTC.

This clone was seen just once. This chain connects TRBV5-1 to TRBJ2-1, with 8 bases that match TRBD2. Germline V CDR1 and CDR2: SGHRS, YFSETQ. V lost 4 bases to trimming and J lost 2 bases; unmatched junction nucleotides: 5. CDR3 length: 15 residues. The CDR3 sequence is CASSKTSGTYNEQFF. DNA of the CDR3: TGCGCCAGCAGCAAAACTAGCGGTACCTACAATGAGCAGTTCTTC.

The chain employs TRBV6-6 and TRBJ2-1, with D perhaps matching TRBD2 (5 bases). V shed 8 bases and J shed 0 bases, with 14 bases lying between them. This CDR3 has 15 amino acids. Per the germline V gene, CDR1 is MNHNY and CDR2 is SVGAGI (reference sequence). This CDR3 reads CASGGLSSSYNEQFF. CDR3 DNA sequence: TGTGCCAGCGGCGGACTGTCAAGCTCCTACAATGAGCAGTTCTTC.

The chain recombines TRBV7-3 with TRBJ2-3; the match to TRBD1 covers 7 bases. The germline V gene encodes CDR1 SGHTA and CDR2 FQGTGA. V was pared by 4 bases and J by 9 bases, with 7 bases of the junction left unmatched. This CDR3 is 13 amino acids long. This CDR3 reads CASSSGQDLTQYF. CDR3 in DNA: TGTGCCAGCAGCTCTGGACAGGACTTGACGCAGTATTTT. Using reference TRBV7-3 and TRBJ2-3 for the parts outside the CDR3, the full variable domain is GAGVSQTPSNKVTEKGKYVELRCDPISGHTALYWYRQSLGQGPEFLIYFQGTGAADDSGLPNDRFFAVRPEGSVSTLKIQRTERGDSAVYLCASSSGQDLTQYFGPGTRLTVL.

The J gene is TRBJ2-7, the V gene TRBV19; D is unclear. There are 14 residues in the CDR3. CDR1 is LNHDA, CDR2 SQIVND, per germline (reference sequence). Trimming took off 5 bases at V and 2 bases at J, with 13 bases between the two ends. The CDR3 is CASSAAHRTYEQYF. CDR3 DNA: TGTGCCAGTAGTGCGGCACATCGGACCTACGAGCAGTACTTC.

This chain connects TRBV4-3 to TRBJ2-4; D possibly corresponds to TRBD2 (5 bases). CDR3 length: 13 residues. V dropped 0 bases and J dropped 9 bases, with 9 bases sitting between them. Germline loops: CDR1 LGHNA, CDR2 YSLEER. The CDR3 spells CASSQDGGTIQYF. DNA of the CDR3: TGCGCCAGCAGCCAAGATGGAGGAACCATTCAGTACTTC.

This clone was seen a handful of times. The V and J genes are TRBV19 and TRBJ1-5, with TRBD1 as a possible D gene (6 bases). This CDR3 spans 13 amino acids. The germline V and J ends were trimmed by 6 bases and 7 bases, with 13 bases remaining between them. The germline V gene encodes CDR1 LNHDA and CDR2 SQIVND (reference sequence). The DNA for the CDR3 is TGTGCCAGTAGAGGGACATTCCAACAGCCCCAGCATTTT. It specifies CASRGTFQQPQHF.

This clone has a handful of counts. The CDR3 here is CATSREEGTEAFF. The CDR3 DNA follows: TGTGCCACCAGCAGAGAGGAGGGCACTGAAGCTTTCTTT. The gene calls are TRBV15 and TRBJ1-1; D remains unclear. V lost 0 bases to trimming and J lost 4 bases, with 6 bases between them. CDR3 length equals 13 residues. CDR1 and CDR2 from the germline V gene are LNHNV and YYDKDF (reference sequence).